The 26 T cell receptor beta chains in this list originate from one sample, sequenced in a study of T cell repertoires in urothelial bladder cancer (dated by TCRdb to between 2018 and 2021). To prepare the library, the immunoSEQ multiplex PCR assay was applied. In its TCRdb copy, this immuneACCESS table keeps in-frame sequences only and misses some clones. Where compared with another copy, unresolved V genes explain less than half of these, and the others have no known cause. The sample has almost 9,000 clones on record, roughly 50% of them singletons. The biggest ten clones account for about 29% of the sample. Material: tumor-infiltrating cells from bladder cancer. These TCRs come from a human donor with urothelial carcinoma.

This clone occurred a few times. The rearrangement joins TRBV2 to TRBJ2-3, with 7 bases matching TRBD1. CDR1 and CDR2 from the germline V gene are SNHLY and FYNNEI. The V segment lost 5 bases and the J segment 2 bases; nucleotides outside the gene matches: 10. There are 16 residues in the CDR3. CDR3 nucleotide sequence: TGTGCCAGCAGTACCGCCGGGACAGCCTACACAGATACGCAGTATTTT. This codes for CASSTAGTAYTDTQYF. The full variable domain, with the rest looked up from reference TRBV2 and TRBJ2-3, is EPEVTQTPSHQVTQMGQEVILRCVPISNHLYFYWYRQILGQKVEFLVSFYNNEISEKSEIFDDQFSVERPDGSNFTLKIRSTKLEDSAMYFCASSTAGTAYTDTQYFGPGTRLTVL.

CDR3 in DNA: TGCGCCAGCACCAAAGGGCCTTTAGCGGGGGATTACAATGAGCAGTTCTTC. Amino acids: CASTKGPLAGDYNEQFF. V usage is TRBV4-3 and J usage is TRBJ2-1; the match to TRBD2 covers 9 bases. With 7 bases clipped from V and 4 bases from J, the junction kept 14 bases outside the gene matches. CDR3 length: 17 residues. From germline, CDR1 is LGHNA and CDR2 YSLEER.

This clone appeared a few times. The chain carries TRBV12-5 and TRBJ1-2; TRBD1 matches 7 bases. With 1 base clipped from V and 4 bases from J, the junction kept 3 bases outside the gene matches. CDR1 LGHNT and CDR2 FRNRAP come from the germline V gene. The CDR3 runs 14 residues. This CDR3 is CASGLEQGPYGYTF. CDR3 coding DNA: TGTGCTAGTGGTTTGGAACAGGGGCCCTATGGCTACACCTTC.

The chain carries TRBV5-1 and TRBJ1-2; D unresolved. CDR1 and CDR2 (germline): SGHRS, YFSETQ. The CDR3 consists of 13 residues. The V end was cut by 0 bases, the J end by 3 bases, with 6 bases between. The CDR3 nucleotides are TGCGCCAGCAGCTTGGCTCGGTACTATGGCTACACCTTC. This codes for CASSLARYYGYTF.

This clone was observed once. The chain links TRBV7-9 to TRBJ2-3; 7 bases align to TRBD2. The J segment lost 2 bases and the V segment lost 2 bases, leaving 4 bases of the junction unmatched. The CDR3 is made up of 15 amino acids. Germline V lookup: CDR1 SEHNR, CDR2 FQNEAQ (reference sequence). This CDR3 is CASSLRLADTDTQYF. The CDR3, as DNA: TGTGCCAGCAGCTTACGGCTAGCGGACACAGATACGCAGTATTTT.

This chain uses TRBV7-2 with TRBJ2-7, with 11 nucleotides matching TRBD1. The germline V gene has CDR1 SGHTA and CDR2 FQGNSA. V lost 4 bases to trimming and J lost 4 bases; unmatched junction nucleotides: 12. The CDR3 length is 17 residues. This CDR3 is CASSSAGPGQGDYEQYF. CDR3 nucleotides: TGTGCCAGCAGCTCCGCTGGTCCGGGACAGGGGGATTACGAGCAGTACTTC.

This clone is medium-sized (0.01 to 0.1%) in the sample. This chain connects TRBV10-3 to TRBJ1-5, with D unresolved. Per the germline V gene, CDR1 is ENHRY and CDR2 is SYGVKD. The CDR3 covers 13 residues. The ends were cut back, 8 bases at V and 7 bases at J, with 15 bases in the middle. In DNA, the CDR3 is TGTGCCATCGCTGAAAACCCCGGACAGCCCCAGCATTTT. Protein sequence: CAIAENPGQPQHF.

V gene TRBV4-1 combines with J gene TRBJ1-4; possibly TRBD1 for D (6 bases). V shed 4 bases and J shed 4 bases, with 10 bases lying between them. The CDR3 loop spans 14 amino acids. CDR1 and CDR2 (germline): MGHRA, YSYEKL. CDR3: CASSPWTDNEKLFF. The CDR3 DNA is TGCGCCAGCAGCCCCTGGACAGATAATGAAAAACTGTTTTTT.

This sequence joins TRBV5-1 and TRBJ2-1; possibly TRBD1 or TRBD2 for D (6 bases each). With 4 bases removed from V and 0 bases from J, the gap between germline ends came to 17 bases. The CDR3 is made up of 17 amino acids. Germline assignment: CDR1 SGHRS and CDR2 YFSETQ. The CDR3 DNA is TGCGCCAGCAGCGCCTCACCGGGGGCAAGCTCCTACAATGAGCAGTTCTTC. This encodes CASSASPGASSYNEQFF.

This chain joins TRBV19 and TRBJ2-7, with 8 bases that match TRBD2. Trimming removed 5 bases from V and 4 bases from J; junction bases left unmatched: 1. The CDR3 has 12 amino acids. Germline-derived CDR1 and CDR2 are LNHDA and SQIVND (reference sequence). The CDR3 spells CASSSGGYEQYF. DNA for the CDR3: TGTGCCAGTAGTTCGGGAGGGTACGAGCAGTACTTC.

This clone was recorded a few times. The chain is built from TRBV6-5 and TRBJ1-1; weak D call: TRBD1 (6 bases). From germline, CDR1 is MNHEY and CDR2 SVGAGI. V shed 10 bases and J shed 0 bases, with 9 bases lying between them. This CDR3 region has 12 residues. CDR3 nucleotides: TGTGCCACCAGGGGCATGAACACTGAAGCTTTCTTT. Translating it yields CATRGMNTEAFF.

The V and J genes are TRBV7-8 and TRBJ2-7; D possibly corresponds to TRBD1 (5 bases). Germline assignment: CDR1 SGHVS and CDR2 FQNEAQ. The CDR3 sequence is 15 residues long. V lost 0 bases to trimming and J lost 5 bases, with 14 bases between them. CDR3 sequence reads: CASSLAEGAWHEQYF. CDR3 DNA: TGTGCCAGCAGCTTAGCAGAAGGGGCTTGGCACGAGCAGTACTTC.

CDR3 region: CASSVDGRMNTEAFF. CDR3 nucleotide sequence: TGTGCCAGCAGCGTAGACGGACGGATGAACACTGAAGCTTTCTTT. The chain uses TRBV9 and TRBJ1-1; no definite D call. Germline V gene data show CDR1 as SGDLS and CDR2 as YYNGEE. This CDR3 is 15 amino acids long. The ends were cut back, 0 bases at V and 0 bases at J, with 9 bases in the middle.

The chain recombines TRBV5-1 with TRBJ1-2; D not resolved. The V gene's germline CDR1 is SGHRS and CDR2 YFSETQ. Trimming removed 0 bases at V and 8 bases at J, with 8 bases between. CDR3 size: 12 residues. CDR3 in DNA: TGCGCCAGCAGCTTGGAGCGAGGGGGCTACACCTTC. It encodes CASSLERGGYTF.

V is TRBV5-1 and J is TRBJ2-1; 11 positions agree with TRBD2. The CDR3 extends over 17 amino acids. After removal of 0 bases from V and 7 bases from J, the junction contained 9 bases not matched to a gene. CDR1 is SGHRS, CDR2 YFSETQ, per germline. In nucleotides, the CDR3 is TGCGCCAGCAGCTTGGATAGCGGGGGGGCTATGAGGAATGAGCAGTTCTTC. Translated, it gives CASSLDSGGAMRNEQFF.

By share of the sample, this clone is medium-sized. This chain links TRBV7-2 with TRBJ1-5, with D unresolved. This CDR3 region has 14 residues. CDR1 is SGHTA, CDR2 FQGNSA, per germline. The germline V and J ends were trimmed by 5 bases and 4 bases, with 12 bases remaining between them. This chain's CDR3 is CASSPPGPNQPQHF. In DNA form, the CDR3 reads TGTGCCAGCAGCCCCCCGGGCCCTAATCAGCCCCAGCATTTT.

This clone was seen more than once but under ten times. The CDR3 loop is CASRVGGLGELFF. In nucleotides, the CDR3 is TGTGCCAGCAGGGTTGGAGGGCTCGGGGAGCTGTTTTTT. J is TRBJ2-2 and V is TRBV9; TRBD2 is a possible D gene (6 bases). Per germline, CDR1 SGDLS and CDR2 YYNGEE. The CDR3 contains 13 residues. V was cut by 5 bases and J by 7 bases, with 12 bases left in between.

V and J are TRBV2 and TRBJ2-4, with 9 bases fitting TRBD1. Looked up from germline, CDR1 is SNHLY and CDR2 is FYNNEI. This CDR3 has 14 residues. Unmatched junction bases numbered 8, after V lost 6 bases and J lost 8 bases. In DNA form, the CDR3 reads TGTGCCAGCAGAAACGGACAGGGGTTATACATTCAGTACTTC. Translated, it gives CASRNGQGLYIQYF.

J is TRBJ2-7 and V is TRBV7-8; D perhaps matches TRBD1 (6 bases). Germline V gene lookup returns CDR1 SGHVS and CDR2 FQNEAQ. Trimming left V 5 bases short and J 1 base short, with 15 bases between. The CDR3 length is 15 residues. CDR3 amino acids: CASSTRTATSYEQYF. The CDR3 DNA reads as TGTGCCAGCAGCACAAGGACAGCTACTTCCTACGAGCAGTACTTC. Drawing the rest from reference TRBV7-8 and TRBJ2-7, the complete variable domain is GAGVSQSPRYKVAKRGQDVALRCDPISGHVSLFWYQQALGQGPEFLTYFQNEAQLDKSGLPSDRFFAERPEGSVSTLKIQRTQQEDSAVYLCASSTRTATSYEQYFGPGTRLTVT.

The CDR3 nucleotides are TGCGCCAGCGTGAGAACTAGCATCCCAGATACGCAGTATTTT. Protein product: CASVRTSIPDTQYF. This chain joins TRBV5-1 and TRBJ2-3; possibly TRBD2 for D (6 bases). V lost 7 bases and J 4 bases, leaving 16 bases between the germline ends. Germline assignment: CDR1 SGHRS and CDR2 YFSETQ. The CDR3 runs to 14 residues.

V gene TRBV18 combines with J gene TRBJ2-2, with 7 positions matching TRBD1. The CDR3 extends over 18 amino acids. With 6 bases clipped from V and 0 bases from J, the junction kept 13 bases outside the gene matches. CDR1 is KGHSH and CDR2 is LQKENI in the germline V gene. In DNA form, the CDR3 reads TGTGCCAGCTCTTCGAAGACAGGGTTGCAAGCGAACACCGGGGAGCTGTTTTTT. Translation gives CASSSKTGLQANTGELFF.

The V call is TRBV30, the J call TRBJ2-5; weak D call: TRBD1 (5 bases). The J call is doubtful: the DNA matches TRBJ2-7 better. The CDR3 length is 15 residues. Germline CDR1 and CDR2: GTSNPN and SVGIG (reference sequence). CDR3 region: CAWREKGLLSYEQYF. The CDR3 region has the DNA TGTGCCTGGAGGGAAAAGGGGCTACTATCCTACGAGCAGTACTTC.

The chain carries TRBV4-1 and TRBJ1-6, with D unresolved. The CDR3 has 16 residues. Germline V gene lookup returns CDR1 MGHRA and CDR2 YSYEKL. Trimming removed 3 bases at V and 0 bases at J, with 9 bases between. The CDR3 region is CASSQDRSSYNSPLHF. CDR3 DNA: TGCGCCAGCAGCCAGGACCGGAGCTCCTATAATTCACCCCTCCACTTT.

The rearrangement uses TRBV9 and TRBJ2-5; D is unclear. CDR3 length: 19 residues. Trimming cost V 0 bases and J 2 bases, with 23 bases left between them. Germline lookup yields CDR1 SGDLS and CDR2 YYNGEE. CDR3 amino acids: CASSVAPAPGVTVQETQYF. For the CDR3, the DNA is TGTGCCAGCAGCGTAGCTCCTGCCCCTGGGGTCACAGTACAAGAGACCCAGTACTTC.

The rearrangement uses TRBV2 and TRBJ2-1; 14 bases are shared with TRBD2. Germline values: CDR1 SNHLY, CDR2 FYNNEI. The trim removed 3 bases at V and 0 bases at J, leaving 1 base unmatched. The CDR3 has 17 amino acids. CDR3 sequence reads: CASSEGTSGGSYNEQFF. DNA for the CDR3: TGTGCCAGCAGTGAGGGGACTAGCGGGGGCTCCTACAATGAGCAGTTCTTC.

This clone came up a few times. This rearrangement joins TRBV5-6 to TRBJ2-3, with D perhaps given as TRBD1 or TRBD2 (5 bases each). Trimming left V 3 bases short and J 6 bases short, with 11 bases between. The germline gives CDR1 SGHDT, CDR2 YYEEEE. The CDR3 contains 13 residues. The CDR3 DNA follows: TGTGCCAGCAGCTCAGGGACCTGGGATACGCAGTATTTT. Amino acid sequence: CASSSGTWDTQYF.